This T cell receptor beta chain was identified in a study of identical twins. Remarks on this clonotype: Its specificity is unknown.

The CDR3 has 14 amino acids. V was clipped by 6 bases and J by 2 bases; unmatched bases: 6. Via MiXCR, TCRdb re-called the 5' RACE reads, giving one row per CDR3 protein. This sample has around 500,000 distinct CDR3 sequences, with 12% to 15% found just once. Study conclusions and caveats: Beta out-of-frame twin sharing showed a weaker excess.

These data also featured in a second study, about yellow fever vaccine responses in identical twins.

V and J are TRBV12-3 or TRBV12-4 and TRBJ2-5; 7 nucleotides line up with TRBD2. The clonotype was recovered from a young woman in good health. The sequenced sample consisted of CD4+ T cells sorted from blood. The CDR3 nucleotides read TGTGCCAGCAGCCGCGGGAGACTACAAGAGACCCAGTACTTC. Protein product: CASSRGRLQETQYF.